These 10 T cell receptor beta chains came from one sample sequenced in a study of PD-1 blockade in classical Hodgkin lymphoma. TCRdb's table, derived via immunoSEQ multiplex PCR, lists solely in-frame clones and lacks some. The profile covers 20,000 to 25,000 clones, with around 74% appearing a single time and around 1.2% taken by the ten largest. The time point is: cycle 4 day 1 (C4D1), after five to seven weeks of nivolumab. No patient escaped relapse after autologous stem cell transplantation, and brentuximab vedotin exposure varied. The authors purified CD4+ T cells from thawed PBMCs by magnetic negative selection. The sequencing used CD4+ T cells from blood, collected before the fourth cycle of nivolumab. These receptors were collected from a human donor with classical Hodgkin lymphoma.

The chain carries TRBV5-6 and TRBJ1-5, with 7 nucleotides matching TRBD1. The CDR3 sequence is 15 residues long. Germline-derived CDR1 and CDR2 are SGHDT and YYEEEE. With 4 bases clipped from V and 6 bases from J, the junction kept 10 bases outside the gene matches. CDR3 sequence (DNA): TGTGCCAGCAGCAACAGGGGTTGGGAGAGTCAGCCCCAGCATTTT. Protein product: CASSNRGWESQPQHF.

This clone has more than one count but fewer than ten. Here the CDR3 DNA reads TGTGCCAGCAGCTTAAGGGGGTCAGCGAACACCGGGGAGCTGTTTTTT. Residues: CASSLRGSANTGELFF. The rearrangement uses TRBV7-3 and TRBJ2-2; perhaps D is TRBD1 or TRBD2 (5 bases each). The CDR3 covers 16 residues. CDR1 and CDR2 from the germline V gene are SGHTA and FQGTGA. Trimming removed 1 base at V and 0 bases at J, with 9 bases between.

The CDR3 DNA reads as TGTGCCAGCAGTTCGAGGACTAGCGGGGGGGCTCGAGAGACCCAGTACTTC. It codes for CASSSRTSGGARETQYF. The chain joins TRBV28 to TRBJ2-5; TRBD2 matches 15 bases. Germline V lookup: CDR1 MDHEN, CDR2 SYDVKM. This CDR3 has 17 amino acids. The V segment lost 4 bases and the J segment 4 bases; nucleotides outside the gene matches: 7.

This clone was found a few times. The chain recombines TRBV5-1 with TRBJ1-6; TRBD1 matches 10 bases. The CDR3 runs 16 residues. J gave up 7 bases and V 0 bases, and 4 bases lay outside the gene matches. Germline CDR1 SGHRS, CDR2 YFSETQ. This CDR3 is CASSLGDRGGNSPLHF. DNA of the CDR3: TGCGCCAGCAGCTTGGGGGACAGGGGTGGGAATTCACCCCTCCACTTT.

This clone has just a few counts. The genes are TRBV19 and TRBJ2-1, with TRBD2 identical over 11 bases. CDR3 length: 14 residues. V was pared by 6 bases and J by 8 bases, with 6 bases of the junction left unmatched. Germline V gene sequence: CDR1 LNHDA, CDR2 SQIVND (reference sequence). CDR3 residues: CASRGRLAGYEQFF. The CDR3, as DNA: TGTGCCAGTAGAGGGAGACTAGCGGGGTATGAGCAGTTCTTC.

The chain couples TRBV19 to TRBJ2-5; D possibly uses TRBD1 or TRBD2 (5 bases each). The CDR3 length is 15 residues. The V end lost 1 base, the J end lost 3 bases, and 12 bases lay between the germline ends. Per the germline V gene, CDR1 is LNHDA and CDR2 is SQIVND (reference sequence). The CDR3 sequence is CASSIGLGTEETQYF. CDR3 in DNA: TGTGCCAGTAGTATAGGATTAGGGACGGAAGAGACCCAGTACTTC.

Written as DNA, the CDR3 is TGTGCCTGGAGTCACCAGGGCGGCTACACCTTC. It translates to CAWSHQGGYTF. The V gene is TRBV30, the J gene TRBJ1-2, with D possibly matching TRBD1 (5 bases). CDR1 and CDR2 (germline): GTSNPN, SVGIG (reference sequence). V was trimmed by 2 bases and J by 8 bases, leaving 9 bases between them. The CDR3 extends over 11 amino acids.

The rearrangement uses TRBV7-6 and TRBJ2-7, with 7 bases that match TRBD1. The V gene end was trimmed by 5 bases and the J gene end by 3 bases; junction bases not matched to a gene: 13. The V gene's germline CDR1 is SGHVS and CDR2 FNYEAQ. CDR3 size: 16 residues. CDR3 nucleotides: TGTGCCAGCAGCCAATTTACCCGGGACAGAGACTACGAGCAGTACTTC. Residues: CASSQFTRDRDYEQYF.

The rearrangement uses TRBV5-6 and TRBJ1-4; unclear D gene. The CDR3 totals 14 residues. Per the germline V gene, CDR1 is SGHDT and CDR2 is YYEEEE. V was pared by 4 bases and J by 8 bases, with 15 bases between. This CDR3 is CASSLPGSEEKLFF. The CDR3, as DNA: TGTGCCAGCAGCCTACCGGGTTCAGAGGAAAAACTGTTTTTT.

This chain joins TRBV19 and TRBJ1-2; tentatively, D is TRBD1 (6 bases). The V gene's germline CDR1 is LNHDA and CDR2 SQIVND (reference sequence). Trimming took 7 bases from V and 0 from J, leaving 15 bases between them. The CDR3 length is 15 residues. The DNA for the CDR3 is TGTGCCAGTACGTTAGGACAGACTACTAACTATGGCTACACCTTC. Amino acids: CASTLGQTTNYGYTF.